This passage covers 29 T cell receptor beta chains from one sample sequenced in a study of blood T cell repertoires in COVID-19. The protocol was immunoSEQ multiplex PCR, while the TCRdb copy is restricted to in-frame clones and leaves out a portion. The table has some 60,000 clones, around 83% seen once. Sequencing used peripheral blood. The receptors were gathered from a human donor in a cohort sampled during active COVID-19.

J is TRBJ2-5 and V is TRBV11-3; tentative D call: TRBD2 (6 bases). V was shortened by 1 base and J by 2 bases, with 8 bases between the two germline ends. The CDR3 has 14 amino acids. Germline-derived CDR1 and CDR2 are SGHNT and YENEEA. The CDR3 here is CASSLAGGQETQYF. The CDR3, as DNA: TGTGCCAGCAGCTTAGCCGGGGGACAAGAGACCCAGTACTTC. The complete variable domain, with remaining parts taken from reference TRBV11-3 and TRBJ2-5, reads EAGVVQSPRYKIIEKKQPVAFWCNPISGHNTLYWYLQNLGQGPELLIRYENEEAVDDSQLPKDRFSAERLKGVDSTLKIQPAELGDSAVYLCASSLAGGQETQYFGPGTRLLVL.

This chain joins TRBV18 and TRBJ2-7; 7 bases align to TRBD2. CDR3 length equals 13 residues. CDR1 KGHSH and CDR2 LQKENI come from the germline V gene. With 11 bases clipped from V and 2 bases from J, the junction kept 9 bases outside the gene matches. CDR3 protein: CAYPSGVPYEQYF. The DNA of the CDR3 is TGTGCCTACCCAAGCGGGGTGCCCTACGAGCAGTACTTC.

This clone came up once. The V call is TRBV12-3 or TRBV12-4, the J call TRBJ2-3, with D possibly TRBD1 on 5 matching bases. The CDR3 is 13 amino acids. The V end was cut by 6 bases, the J end by 5 bases, with 12 bases between. CDR3: CASRRQLQDTQYF. CDR3 DNA: TGTGCCAGCAGAAGACAGCTCCAAGATACGCAGTATTTT.

This chain connects TRBV28 to TRBJ1-2; 10 bases fit TRBD1. The ends lost 6 bases at V and 5 bases at J; junction bases unmatched: 6. Looked up from germline, CDR1 is MDHEN and CDR2 is SYDVKM. The CDR3 totals 14 residues. The CDR3, as DNA: TGTGCCAGCAGGGCGGGACAGGGGTTATATGGCTACACCTTC. It is translated as CASRAGQGLYGYTF.

The chain joins TRBV2 to TRBJ2-5; 10 nucleotides align to TRBD1. Germline-derived CDR1 and CDR2 are SNHLY and FYNNEI. V shed 1 base, J shed 5 bases, and the junction held 7 bases outside the gene matches. This CDR3 region has 16 residues. The CDR3 coding sequence is TGTGCCAGCAGTGAAGGGACAGGGGGGCTCGGGGAGACCCAGTACTTC. Encoded protein: CASSEGTGGLGETQYF.

The chain carries TRBV5-6 and TRBJ2-2; TRBD1 agrees at 8 bases. Unmatched junction bases numbered 13, after V lost 4 bases and J lost 8 bases. The CDR3 loop spans 16 amino acids. CDR1 and CDR2 (germline): SGHDT, YYEEEE. The chain's CDR3 is CASSRGTGVDPGELFF. The CDR3 coding sequence is TGTGCCAGCAGCCGGGGGACAGGCGTTGATCCGGGGGAGCTGTTTTTT.

V gene TRBV11-3 combines with J gene TRBJ2-2, with D perhaps TRBD1 (6 bases). The V gene lost 4 bases and the J gene lost 4 bases, with 7 bases spanning the gap. The germline CDR1 and CDR2 sequences are SGHNT and YENEEA. The CDR3 runs 13 residues. CDR3 region: CASSSRGTGELFF. The DNA of the CDR3 is TGTGCCAGCAGCTCCAGGGGCACCGGGGAGCTGTTTTTT.

The genes are TRBV4-1 and TRBJ2-5, with unresolved D. Germline lookup yields CDR1 MGHRA and CDR2 YSYEKL. This CDR3 comprises 15 residues. V was pared by 4 bases and J by 4 bases, with 16 bases between. CDR3 amino acids: CASSRTPLPGETQYF. CDR3 coding DNA: TGCGCCAGCAGCCGAACTCCCTTGCCAGGAGAGACCCAGTACTTC.

The chain combines TRBV27 with TRBJ2-7; the match to TRBD1 covers 10 bases. The CDR3 consists of 16 residues. Germline lookup yields CDR1 MNHEY and CDR2 SMNVEV (reference sequence). Unmatched junction bases numbered 12, after V lost 5 bases and J lost 5 bases. The CDR3, as DNA: TGTGCCAGCAGTGAAATGCGCCGGGACAGGGGAAACGAGCAGTACTTC. Translating gives CASSEMRRDRGNEQYF.

The chain is built from TRBV28 and TRBJ1-6; D is unresolved. This CDR3 has 12 amino acids. The germline V gene encodes CDR1 MDHEN and CDR2 SYDVKM. Trimming shortened V by 3 bases and J by 9 bases, and 6 bases separated the two germline ends. The CDR3 nucleotides read TGTGCCAGCAGTTTCCTACGTTCACCCCTCCACTTT. It encodes CASSFLRSPLHF.

The chain is built from TRBV2 and TRBJ2-1; 10 positions agree with TRBD1. Germline V gene data show CDR1 as SNHLY and CDR2 as FYNNEI. Trimming at V came to 7 bases and at J to 10 bases, leaving 7 bases not matched to a gene. This CDR3 region has 13 residues. The CDR3 sequence: CASIRDRGEEQFF. CDR3 in DNA: TGTGCCAGCATCCGGGACAGGGGTGAGGAGCAGTTCTTC.

In this sample, this clone turned up once. The V gene is TRBV6-5, the J gene TRBJ1-2; 9 bases are shared with TRBD1. CDR3 size: 15 residues. Per the germline V gene, CDR1 is MNHEY and CDR2 is SVGAGI. V trimming: 6 bases; J trimming: 6 bases; junction bases outside the gene matches: 11. Here the CDR3 reads CASRRRDRVYDGYTF. Written as DNA, the CDR3 is TGTGCCAGCAGGCGCCGGGACAGGGTTTATGATGGCTACACCTTC.

There are a few counts of this clone. This chain joins TRBV5-1 and TRBJ1-1; D may be TRBD1 (6 bases). CDR1 SGHRS and CDR2 YFSETQ come from the germline V gene. V gave up 2 bases and J gave up 2 bases, with 10 bases separating them. The CDR3 totals 14 residues. This CDR3 is CASSFTGSNTEAFF. CDR3 DNA: TGCGCCAGCAGCTTTACAGGGTCAAACACTGAAGCTTTCTTT.

The sample holds a few counts of this clone. This sequence joins TRBV6-6 and TRBJ2-5; D perhaps matches TRBD2 (5 bases). There are 14 residues in the CDR3. The V end lost 6 bases, the J end lost 2 bases, and 13 bases lay between the germline ends. Germline CDR1 and CDR2: MNHNY and SVGAGI (reference sequence). The CDR3 coding sequence is TGTGCCAGCAGCCCTAGGACGGGACAAGAGACCCAGTACTTC. As protein: CASSPRTGQETQYF.

This chain uses TRBV7-9 with TRBJ1-5; the D is unclear. Looked up from germline, CDR1 is SEHNR and CDR2 is FQNEAQ (reference sequence). The V end lost 2 bases, the J end lost 7 bases, and 12 bases lay between the germline ends. CDR3 length: 14 residues. The DNA of the CDR3 is TGTGCCAGCAGCTTAACACAGAGTGGACAGCCCCAGCATTTT. Amino acids: CASSLTQSGQPQHF. Full variable domain (missing parts from reference TRBV7-9 and TRBJ1-5): DTGVSQNPRHKITKRGQNVTFRCDPISEHNRLYWYRQTLGQGPEFLTYFQNEAQLEKSRLLSDRFSAERPKGSFSTLEIQRTEQGDSAMYLCASSLTQSGQPQHFGDGTRLSIL.

The chain links TRBV14 to TRBJ2-3, with 11 bases aligning to TRBD2. Germline V CDR1 and CDR2: SGHDN, FVKESK. The V gene end was trimmed by 0 bases and the J gene end by 5 bases; junction bases not matched to a gene: 13. This CDR3 spans 19 amino acids. CDR3 nucleotides: TGTGCCAGCAGCCAAGAACGCCTAGCGGGGGGTTTGTTCGGAGATACGCAGTATTTT. Encoded protein: CASSQERLAGGLFGDTQYF. Drawing the rest from reference TRBV14 and TRBJ2-3, the complete variable domain is EAGVTQFPSHSVIEKGQTVTLRCDPISGHDNLYWYRRVMGKEIKFLLHFVKESKQDESGMPNNRFLAERTGGTYSTLKVQPAELEDSGVYFCASSQERLAGGLFGDTQYFGPGTRLTVL.

This clone was found once. The chain couples TRBV10-1 to TRBJ2-4, with 9 bases identical to TRBD1. The CDR3 totals 15 residues. V lost 5 bases, J lost 7 bases, and 9 bases stayed unmatched. CDR1 is WNHNN and CDR2 is SYGVQD in the germline V gene (reference sequence). The CDR3 sequence is CASSKTGQGFNIQYF. The CDR3 DNA reads as TGCGCCAGCAGTAAAACGGGACAGGGATTCAACATTCAGTACTTC.

CDR3: CASSSVGGTSTQYF. The CDR3, as DNA: TGTGCCAGCAGCTCAGTGGGGGGGACGAGTACGCAGTATTTT. The chain uses TRBV7-2 and TRBJ2-3, with 7 bases aligning to TRBD2. Germline CDR1 and CDR2: SGHTA and FQGNSA. J gave up 8 bases and V 4 bases, and 9 bases lay outside the gene matches. The CDR3 is made up of 14 amino acids.

J is TRBJ1-2 and V is TRBV19; D not certain. The germline V gene encodes CDR1 LNHDA and CDR2 SQIVND (reference sequence). The V end was cut by 6 bases, the J end by 8 bases, with 16 bases between. The CDR3 is made up of 13 amino acids. In nucleotides, the CDR3 is TGTGCCAGTAGACGAATGGCAGGTGGCGGCTACACCTTC. Protein: CASRRMAGGGYTF.

This clone has a single count. The chain employs TRBV7-2 and TRBJ2-3; 8 positions match TRBD2. This CDR3 region has 15 residues. Looked up from germline, CDR1 is SGHTA and CDR2 is FQGNSA. Losses at the gene ends were 5 bases for V and 6 bases for J; bases not matched to a gene: 10. The CDR3 DNA follows: TGTGCCAGCAGCATCCGGGGGGGCCGGGAGGATACGCAGTATTTT. Translating gives CASSIRGGREDTQYF.

This chain connects TRBV5-1 to TRBJ1-1; unclear D gene. In germline, CDR1 is SGHRS, CDR2 YFSETQ. This CDR3 is 11 amino acids long. The V gene lost 5 bases and the J gene lost 4 bases, with 6 bases spanning the gap. In DNA, the CDR3 is TGCGCCAGCAGGGAGGGCACTGAAGCTTTCTTT. Amino acids: CASREGTEAFF.

This clone was picked up a small number of times. The chain combines TRBV18 with TRBJ1-6; D is perhaps TRBD1 (6 bases). V lost 3 bases and J 10 bases, leaving 10 bases between the germline ends. The CDR3 contains 13 residues. Germline CDR1 KGHSH, CDR2 LQKENI. The CDR3 reads CASSPRQESPLHF. The CDR3 DNA reads as TGTGCCAGCTCACCTAGACAGGAATCACCCCTCCACTTT.

The chain couples TRBV21-1 to TRBJ1-2; the table calls TRBD1, which could not be checked here. TRBV21-1 corresponds to a pseudogene. The CDR3 length is 16 residues. CDR3: CASSKGQGAYKYGYTF. The CDR3 DNA reads as TGTGCCAGCAGCAAAGGACAGGGGGCTTATAAGTATGGCTACACCTTC.

The chain is built from TRBV2 and TRBJ1-1; 8 bases map to TRBD1. The trim removed 6 bases at V and 0 bases at J, leaving 3 bases unmatched. CDR1 is SNHLY and CDR2 is FYNNEI in the germline V gene. This CDR3 is built from 14 residues. The CDR3 is CASRGDRMNTEAFF. The CDR3 DNA follows: TGTGCCAGCAGAGGGGACAGGATGAACACTGAAGCTTTCTTT.

The rearrangement joins TRBV14 to TRBJ1-1; 9 bases are shared with TRBD1. The V gene's germline CDR1 is SGHDN and CDR2 FVKESK. CDR3 length: 15 residues. The V gene end was trimmed by 4 bases and the J gene end by 8 bases; junction bases not matched to a gene: 11. The CDR3 spells CASSRGQGKVEEAFF. The CDR3 DNA follows: TGTGCCAGCAGCCGTGGACAGGGGAAGGTTGAGGAAGCTTTCTTT.

V gene TRBV6-5 combines with J gene TRBJ1-1, with a tentative D call TRBD1 (5 bases). The ends were cut back, 7 bases at V and 3 bases at J, with 9 bases in the middle. This CDR3 has 12 amino acids. CDR1 MNHEY and CDR2 SVGAGI come from the germline V gene. In DNA form, the CDR3 reads TGTGCCAGCAACAAAGGGGACACTGAAGCTTTCTTT. It yields the protein CASNKGDTEAFF.

CDR3 protein: CASSRQGEGTDTQYF. In nucleotides, the CDR3 is TGTGCCAGCAGTAGACAGGGGGAAGGTACAGATACGCAGTATTTT. This chain connects TRBV2 to TRBJ2-3; 9 nucleotides agree with TRBD1. The germline gives CDR1 SNHLY, CDR2 FYNNEI. V dropped 5 bases and J dropped 3; count of bases not matched to a gene: 6. CDR3 length equals 15 residues.

The chain links TRBV6-2 or TRBV6-3 to TRBJ2-7, with TRBD1 identical over 7 bases. Germline trimming cut 6 bases from V and 0 bases from J; bases unmatched to any gene: 8. This CDR3 has 15 residues. CDR1 MNHEY and CDR2 SVGEGT come from the germline V gene. DNA of the CDR3: TGTGCCAGCAGCCCCATAAGGGGGCACTCCTACGAGCAGTACTTC. Its protein product is CASSPIRGHSYEQYF.

This rearrangement joins TRBV29-1 to TRBJ2-1, with a weak D call TRBD1 (6 bases). CDR1 and CDR2 from the germline V gene are SQVTM and ANQGSEA. The germline V and J ends were trimmed by 3 bases and 4 bases, with 16 bases remaining between them. The CDR3 consists of 15 residues. The chain's CDR3 is CSVDYAGAMYNEQFF. The DNA of the CDR3 is TGCAGCGTTGACTACGCAGGGGCTATGTACAATGAGCAGTTCTTC.